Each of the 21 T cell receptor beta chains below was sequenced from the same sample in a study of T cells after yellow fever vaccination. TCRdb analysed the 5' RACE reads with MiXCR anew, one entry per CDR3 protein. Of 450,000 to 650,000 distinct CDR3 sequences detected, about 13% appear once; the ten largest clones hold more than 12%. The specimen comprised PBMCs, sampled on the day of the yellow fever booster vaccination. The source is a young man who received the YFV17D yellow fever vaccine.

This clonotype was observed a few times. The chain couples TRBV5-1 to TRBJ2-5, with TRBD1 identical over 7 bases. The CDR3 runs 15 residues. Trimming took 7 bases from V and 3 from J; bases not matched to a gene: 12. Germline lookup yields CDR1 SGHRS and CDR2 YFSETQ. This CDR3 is CASQSPTGLEETQYF. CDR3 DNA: TGCGCCAGCCAATCGCCGACAGGGCTCGAAGAGACCCAGTACTTC. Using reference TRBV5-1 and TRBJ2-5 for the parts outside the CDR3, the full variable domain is KAGVTQTPRYLIKTRGQQVTLSCSPISGHRSVSWYQQTPGQGLQFLFEYFSETQRNKGNFPGRFSGRQFSNSRSEMNVSTLELGDSALYLCASQSPTGLEETQYFGPGTRLLVL.

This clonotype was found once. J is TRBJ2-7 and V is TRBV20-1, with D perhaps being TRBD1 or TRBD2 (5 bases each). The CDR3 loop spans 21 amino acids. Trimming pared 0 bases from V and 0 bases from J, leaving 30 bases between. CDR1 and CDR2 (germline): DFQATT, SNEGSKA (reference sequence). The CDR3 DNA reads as TGCAGTGCTAGAGATTCCTCAGGGCAAGAGGAACCACCGGGGAACTCCTACGAGCAGTACTTC. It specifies CSARDSSGQEEPPGNSYEQYF.

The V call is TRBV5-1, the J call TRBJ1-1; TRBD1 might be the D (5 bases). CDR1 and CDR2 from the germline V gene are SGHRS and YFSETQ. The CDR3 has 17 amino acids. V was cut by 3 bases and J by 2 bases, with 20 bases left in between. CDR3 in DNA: TGCGCCAGCAGCTACGGAATGACAGCCCGATTAAACACTGAAGCTTTCTTT. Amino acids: CASSYGMTARLNTEAFF.

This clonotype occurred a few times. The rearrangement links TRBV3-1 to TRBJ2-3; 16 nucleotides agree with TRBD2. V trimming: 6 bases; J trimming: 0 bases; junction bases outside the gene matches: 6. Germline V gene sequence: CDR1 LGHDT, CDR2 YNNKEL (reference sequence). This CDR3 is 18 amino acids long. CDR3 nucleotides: TGTGCCAGCAGTCGTGGGACTAGCGGGAGGGCTAGCACAGATACGCAGTATTTT. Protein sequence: CASSRGTSGRASTDTQYF.

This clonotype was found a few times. In DNA form, the CDR3 reads TGTGCCAGCAGCTTAGCGGGAGGGCCCAGGGAGCAGTACTTC. Amino acids: CASSLAGGPREQYF. This chain connects TRBV7-2 to TRBJ2-7, with 7 bases lining up with TRBD2. The length of the CDR3 is 14 residues. J gave up 7 bases and V 0 bases, and 6 bases lay outside the gene matches. Germline V CDR1 and CDR2: SGHTA, FQGNSA.

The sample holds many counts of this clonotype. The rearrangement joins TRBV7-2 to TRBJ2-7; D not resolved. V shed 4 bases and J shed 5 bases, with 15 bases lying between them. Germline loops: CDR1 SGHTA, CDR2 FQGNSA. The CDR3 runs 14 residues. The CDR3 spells CASSSSPSLNEQYF. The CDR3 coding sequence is TGTGCCAGCAGCTCTTCCCCATCTTTGAACGAGCAGTACTTC.

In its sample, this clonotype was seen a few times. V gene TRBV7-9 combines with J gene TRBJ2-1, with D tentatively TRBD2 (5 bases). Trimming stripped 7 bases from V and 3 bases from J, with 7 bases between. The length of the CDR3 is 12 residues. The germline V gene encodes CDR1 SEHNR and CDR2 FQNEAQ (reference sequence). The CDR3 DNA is TGTGCCAGCACTCGGGACTACAATGAGCAGTTCTTC. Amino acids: CASTRDYNEQFF.

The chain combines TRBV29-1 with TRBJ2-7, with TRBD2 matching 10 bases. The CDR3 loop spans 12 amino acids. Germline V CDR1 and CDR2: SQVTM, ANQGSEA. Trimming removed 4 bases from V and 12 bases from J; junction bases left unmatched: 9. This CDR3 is CSVGSSGGEGYF. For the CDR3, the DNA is TGCAGCGTTGGTTCTAGCGGGGGTGAGGGGTACTTC.

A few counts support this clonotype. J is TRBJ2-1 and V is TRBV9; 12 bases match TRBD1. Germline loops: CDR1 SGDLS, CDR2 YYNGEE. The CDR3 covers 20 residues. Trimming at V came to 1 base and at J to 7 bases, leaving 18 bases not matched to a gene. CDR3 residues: CASSVREGTGGLGLRNEQFF. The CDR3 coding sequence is TGTGCCAGCAGCGTACGTGAGGGGACAGGGGGCTTAGGTTTACGGAATGAGCAGTTCTTC.

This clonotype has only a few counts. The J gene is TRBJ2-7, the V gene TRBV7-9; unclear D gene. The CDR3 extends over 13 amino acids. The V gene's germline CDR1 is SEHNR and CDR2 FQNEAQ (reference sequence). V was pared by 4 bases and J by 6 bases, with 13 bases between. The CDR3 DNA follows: TGTGCCAGCAGCTCCGATGCTCCGGGCGAGCAGTACTTC. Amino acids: CASSSDAPGEQYF.

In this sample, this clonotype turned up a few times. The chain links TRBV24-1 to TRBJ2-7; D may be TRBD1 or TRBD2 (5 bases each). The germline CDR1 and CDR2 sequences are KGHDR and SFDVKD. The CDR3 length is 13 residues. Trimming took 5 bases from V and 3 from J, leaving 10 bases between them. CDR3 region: CATSGPGSYEQYF. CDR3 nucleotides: TGTGCCACCAGTGGACCAGGGAGCTACGAGCAGTACTTC.

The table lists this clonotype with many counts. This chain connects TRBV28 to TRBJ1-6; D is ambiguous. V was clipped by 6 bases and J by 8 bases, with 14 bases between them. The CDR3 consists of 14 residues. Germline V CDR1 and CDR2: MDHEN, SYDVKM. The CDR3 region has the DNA TGTGCCAGCAGGCTGCAGAGTATGGATTCACCCCTCCACTTT. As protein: CASRLQSMDSPLHF.

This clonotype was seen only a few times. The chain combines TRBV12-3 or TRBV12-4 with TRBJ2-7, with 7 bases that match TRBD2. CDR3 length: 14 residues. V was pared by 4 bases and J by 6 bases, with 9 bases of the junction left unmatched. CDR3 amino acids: CASSYVARGGEQYF. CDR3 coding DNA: TGTGCCAGCAGTTACGTAGCCCGCGGGGGCGAGCAGTACTTC.

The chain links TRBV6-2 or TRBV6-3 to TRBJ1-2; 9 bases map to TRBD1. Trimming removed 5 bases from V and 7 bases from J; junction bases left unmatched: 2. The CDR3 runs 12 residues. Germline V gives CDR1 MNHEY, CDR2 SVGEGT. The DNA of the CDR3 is TGTGCCAGCAGTCGGACAGGGGTTGGCTACACCTTC. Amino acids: CASSRTGVGYTF.

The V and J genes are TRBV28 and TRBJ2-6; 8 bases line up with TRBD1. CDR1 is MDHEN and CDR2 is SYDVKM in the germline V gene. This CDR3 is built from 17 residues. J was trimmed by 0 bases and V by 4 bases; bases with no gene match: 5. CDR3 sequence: CASSYDRGNSGANVLTF. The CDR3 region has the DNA TGTGCCAGCAGTTACGACAGGGGCAACTCTGGGGCCAACGTCCTGACTTTC. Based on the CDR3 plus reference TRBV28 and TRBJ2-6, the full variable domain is DVKVTQSSRYLVKRTGEKVFLECVQDMDHENMFWYRQDPGLGLRLIYFSYDVKMKEKGDIPEGYSVSREKKERFSLILESASTNQTSMYLCASSYDRGNSGANVLTFGAGSRLTVL.

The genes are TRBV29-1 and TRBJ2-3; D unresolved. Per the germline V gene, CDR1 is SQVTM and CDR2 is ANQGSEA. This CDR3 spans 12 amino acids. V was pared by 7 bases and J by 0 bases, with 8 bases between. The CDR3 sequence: CSGGLSTDTQYF. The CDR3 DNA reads TGCAGCGGGGGTTTAAGCACAGATACGCAGTATTTT.

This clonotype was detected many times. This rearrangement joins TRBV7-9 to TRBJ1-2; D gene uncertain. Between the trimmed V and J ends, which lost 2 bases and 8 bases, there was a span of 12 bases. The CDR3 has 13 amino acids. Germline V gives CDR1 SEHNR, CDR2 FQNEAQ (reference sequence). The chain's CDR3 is CASSLMAGGGYTF. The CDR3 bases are TGTGCCAGCAGCTTAATGGCAGGCGGAGGCTACACCTTC.

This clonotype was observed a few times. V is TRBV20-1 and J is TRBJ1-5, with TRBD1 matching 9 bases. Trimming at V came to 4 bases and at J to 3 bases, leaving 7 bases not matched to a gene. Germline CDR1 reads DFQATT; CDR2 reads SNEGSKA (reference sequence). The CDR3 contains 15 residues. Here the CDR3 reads CSATRDRAFNQPQHF. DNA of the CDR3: TGCAGTGCTACCAGGGACAGGGCATTCAATCAGCCCCAGCATTTT.

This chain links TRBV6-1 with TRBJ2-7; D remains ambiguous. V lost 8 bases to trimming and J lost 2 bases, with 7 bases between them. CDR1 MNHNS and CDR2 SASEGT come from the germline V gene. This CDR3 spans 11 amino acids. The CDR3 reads CASGKTYEQYF. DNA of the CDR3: TGTGCCAGCGGTAAAACCTACGAGCAGTACTTC.

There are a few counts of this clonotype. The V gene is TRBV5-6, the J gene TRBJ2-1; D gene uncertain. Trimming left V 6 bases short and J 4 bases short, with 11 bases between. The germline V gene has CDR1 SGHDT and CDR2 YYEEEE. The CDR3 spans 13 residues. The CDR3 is CASKGSRYNEQFF. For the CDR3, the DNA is TGTGCCAGCAAGGGTAGCAGGTACAATGAGCAGTTCTTC.

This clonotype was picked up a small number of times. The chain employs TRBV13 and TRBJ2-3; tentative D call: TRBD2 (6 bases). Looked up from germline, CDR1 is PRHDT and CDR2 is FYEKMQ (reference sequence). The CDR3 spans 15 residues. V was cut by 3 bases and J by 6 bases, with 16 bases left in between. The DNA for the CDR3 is TGTGCCAGCAGCTTCACCCGGGGGATCGAGGATACGCAGTATTTT. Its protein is CASSFTRGIEDTQYF.